This T cell receptor beta chain was found in a study of blood T cell repertoires in COVID-19. Overall study: There were acute and convalescent COVID-19 samples, and they came from the United States, Italy and Spain. T cells, B-cell-depleted T cells, or PBMCs provided the cDNA or gDNA that served as material.

Authors' data handling: Reference gene primer amplification gave estimated nucleated cell counts. Sequenced by immunoSEQ multiplex PCR; TCRdb stores in-frame clones only, minus some. The D gene and trimming were derived from the DNA, and the V and J assignments and clone size from that table. Among under 250,000 clones listed, just over 90% were seen once. V was clipped by 3 bases and J by 4 bases, with 13 bases between them. CDR3 length equals 14 residues. The germline CDR1 and CDR2 sequences are MNHEY and SMNVEV (reference sequence). The sample was peripheral blood. The J gene is TRBJ2-7, the V gene TRBV27; possibly TRBD2 for D (5 bases). This clonotype originated in a young man with acute or convalescent COVID-19. In nucleotides, the CDR3 is TGTGCCAGCAGTTTGGACTTCTGGGGATACGAGCAGTACTTC. Its protein product is CASSLDFWGYEQYF.